A single sample gave rise to the 31 T cell receptor beta chains below, sequenced in a study of T cell responses to AZD1222 COVID-19 vaccine. Profiled with immunoSEQ multiplex PCR; TCRdb holds only in-frame clones, not every one. Of 120,000 to 150,000 clones in the sample, 70% to 90% were seen once. Sequences were derived from peripheral blood, sampled 28 days after the second dose of the MenACWY control vaccine. These receptors were collected from an adult who received the MenACWY meningococcal vaccine as a control.

The chain links TRBV5-3 to TRBJ2-5; a weak D match, TRBD1 (6 bases). TRBV5-3 is labeled an ORF, and its function is uncertain. The ends were cut back, 8 bases at V and 7 bases at J, with 18 bases in the middle. This CDR3 is 13 amino acids long. CDR3 amino acids: CARTGLYRGTQYF. The CDR3 coding sequence is TGTGCCAGGACAGGCCTGTACCGGGGGACCCAGTACTTC.

This clone has a single count. This chain connects TRBV6-2 or TRBV6-3 to TRBJ1-1; TRBD1 might be the D (6 bases). Germline V gene data show CDR1 as MNHEY and CDR2 as SVGEGT. Trimming shortened V by 4 bases and J by 5 bases, and 14 bases separated the two germline ends. The CDR3 loop spans 14 amino acids. CDR3 DNA: TGTGCCAGCAGTTTACAGGGATTTGGGACTGAAGCTTTCTTT. As protein: CASSLQGFGTEAFF.

The V gene is TRBV12-3 or TRBV12-4, the J gene TRBJ1-2; no clear D gene. V was shortened by 5 bases and J by 2 bases, with 9 bases between the two germline ends. The CDR3 has 13 residues. This chain's CDR3 is CASSPSRNYGYTF. The DNA of the CDR3 is TGTGCCAGCAGTCCCTCCCGAAACTATGGCTACACCTTC.

The gene calls are TRBV9 and TRBJ2-3, with a weak D call TRBD2 (6 bases). The CDR3 loop spans 13 amino acids. The V end lost 8 bases, the J end lost 0 bases, and 10 bases lay between the germline ends. Germline CDR1 SGDLS, CDR2 YYNGEE. The CDR3 DNA follows: TGTGCCAGTCGGGGGTTAAGCACAGATACGCAGTATTTT. The encoded protein is CASRGLSTDTQYF.

CDR3 sequence: CASSPLRWFQETQYF. In DNA form, the CDR3 reads TGTGCCAGCAGTCCGCTCCGGTGGTTTCAAGAGACCCAGTACTTC. The chain carries TRBV28 and TRBJ2-5; D is ambiguous. Trimming stripped 5 bases from V and 2 bases from J, with 15 bases between. Germline V gene sequence: CDR1 MDHEN, CDR2 SYDVKM. The CDR3 extends over 15 amino acids.

The J gene is TRBJ2-2, the V gene TRBV7-3; no clear D gene. Looked up from germline, CDR1 is SGHTA and CDR2 is FQGTGA. V shed 5 bases and J shed 3 bases, with 10 bases lying between them. There are 14 residues in the CDR3. CDR3 sequence (DNA): TGTGCCAGCAGCCGATACAGAGACACCGGGGAGCTGTTTTTT. This translates into CASSRYRDTGELFF.

V usage is TRBV6-5 and J usage is TRBJ1-5; D is uncertain. Germline loops: CDR1 MNHEY, CDR2 SVGAGI. Deletions cut 6 bases from V and 0 bases from J, with 9 bases between. This CDR3 region has 14 residues. The CDR3 coding sequence is TGTGCCAGCAGAACAGATTATAGCAATCAGCCCCAGCATTTT. This codes for CASRTDYSNQPQHF.

The chain uses TRBV6-5 and TRBJ1-2; no clear D. V was cut by 0 bases and J by 8 bases, with 10 bases left in between. Looked up from germline, CDR1 is MNHEY and CDR2 is SVGAGI. The CDR3 contains 13 residues. DNA of the CDR3: TGTGCCAGCAGTTACTCGGCGACGGGGGGCTACACCTTC. Amino acid sequence: CASSYSATGGYTF.

The rearrangement joins TRBV11-2 to TRBJ1-1; 7 bases are a match to TRBD1. Germline V gives CDR1 SGHAT, CDR2 FQNNGV. V shed 5 bases and J 6 bases; nucleotides not matched to a gene: 3. The CDR3 has 12 amino acids. DNA of the CDR3: TGTGCCAGCAGCATCGGGACAGCTGAAGCTTTCTTT. Its protein is CASSIGTAEAFF.

The rearrangement joins TRBV5-1 to TRBJ2-7; 7 nucleotides line up with TRBD1. Germline assignment: CDR1 SGHRS and CDR2 YFSETQ. The V and J ends lost 4 bases and 5 bases, in that order; junction bases with no gene match: 15. CDR3 length equals 16 residues. The CDR3 protein is CASSTRRTGSVDEQYF. Here the CDR3 DNA reads TGCGCCAGCAGCACCCGACGGACAGGATCGGTAGACGAGCAGTACTTC. Variable domain in full (rest from reference TRBV5-1 and TRBJ2-7): KAGVTQTPRYLIKTRGQQVTLSCSPISGHRSVSWYQQTPGQGLQFLFEYFSETQRNKGNFPGRFSGRQFSNSRSEMNVSTLELGDSALYLCASSTRRTGSVDEQYFGPGTRLTVT.

The V and J genes are TRBV5-6 and TRBJ1-1; D is unresolved. CDR1 is SGHDT, CDR2 YYEEEE, per germline. CDR3 length: 12 amino acids. The V end was cut by 0 bases, the J end by 1 base, with 1 base between. The DNA for the CDR3 is TGTGCCAGCAGCTTGGCGAACACTGAAGCTTTCTTT. Encoded protein: CASSLANTEAFF.

The chain couples TRBV7-3 to TRBJ2-2, with D uncertain. Trimming stripped 5 bases from V and 5 bases from J, with 6 bases between. Looked up from germline, CDR1 is SGHTA and CDR2 is FQGTGA. The CDR3 is 12 amino acids. The CDR3 DNA follows: TGTGCCAGCAGCCCCTTGACCGGGGAGCTGTTTTTT. Its translation is CASSPLTGELFF. The full variable domain, completed using reference TRBV7-3 and TRBJ2-2, is GAGVSQTPSNKVTEKGKYVELRCDPISGHTALYWYRQSLGQGPEFLIYFQGTGAADDSGLPNDRFFAVRPEGSVSTLKIQRTERGDSAVYLCASSPLTGELFFGEGSRLTVL.

The J gene is TRBJ2-5, the V gene TRBV28; 8 bases fit TRBD1. CDR1 MDHEN and CDR2 SYDVKM come from the germline V gene. J lost 3 bases, V lost 5 bases, and 8 bases had no gene match. The CDR3 extends over 15 amino acids. CDR3 in DNA: TGTGCCAGCAGTCCTTCCGCAGGGGGCGAAGAGACCCAGTACTTC. It yields the protein CASSPSAGGEETQYF.

The chain employs TRBV25-1 and TRBJ2-1; 9 bases map to TRBD1. CDR1 MGHDK and CDR2 SYGVNS come from the germline V gene. V gave up 5 bases and J gave up 12 bases; unmatched junction bases: 20. The CDR3 extends over 17 amino acids. The CDR3 here is CASSSRADRGPAGGQFF. The CDR3 coding sequence is TGTGCCAGCAGTTCAAGGGCGGACAGGGGTCCAGCTGGGGGGCAGTTCTTC.

The J gene is TRBJ2-3, the V gene TRBV19, with a possible D match to TRBD2 (6 bases). Trimming shortened V by 1 base and J by 3 bases, and 17 bases separated the two germline ends. Germline lookup yields CDR1 LNHDA and CDR2 SQIVND (reference sequence). The CDR3 covers 17 residues. The CDR3 loop reads CASSIGLAGSGTDTQYF. For the CDR3, the DNA is TGTGCCAGTAGTATAGGTCTAGCCGGGAGTGGGACAGATACGCAGTATTTT. The whole variable domain, filled in from reference TRBV19 and TRBJ2-3, reads DGGITQSPKYLFRKEGQNVTLSCEQNLNHDAMYWYRQDPGQGLRLIYYSQIVNDFQKGDIAEGYSVSREKKESFPLTVTSAQKNPTAFYLCASSIGLAGSGTDTQYFGPGTRLTVL.

The rearrangement uses TRBV11-2 and TRBJ1-2, with a tentative D call TRBD1 (5 bases). V dropped 5 bases and J dropped 7 bases, with 11 bases sitting between them. Germline CDR1 is SGHAT and CDR2 is FQNNGV. The CDR3 totals 12 residues. The CDR3 protein is CASSGEGCGYTF. Written as DNA, the CDR3 is TGTGCCAGCAGCGGGGAGGGGTGTGGCTACACCTTC.

This clone appeared a single time. The J gene is TRBJ2-3, the V gene TRBV28; D is perhaps TRBD1 (5 bases). The germline V gene encodes CDR1 MDHEN and CDR2 SYDVKM. The CDR3 has 16 amino acids. Trimming pared 5 bases from V and 4 bases from J, leaving 19 bases between. CDR3 sequence (DNA): TGTGCCAGCAGTCTCCCACTCATGACAGTTCCAGATACGCAGTATTTT. It is translated as CASSLPLMTVPDTQYF.

The chain recombines TRBV4-1 with TRBJ2-1; D unclear. The CDR3 totals 14 residues. The germline V gene encodes CDR1 MGHRA and CDR2 YSYEKL. Trimming removed 1 base at V and 11 bases at J, with 15 bases between. The CDR3 region has the DNA TGCGCCAGCAGCCAAGGGTCGACTGGGTATAAGCAGTTCTTC. Its translation: CASSQGSTGYKQFF.

The V gene is TRBV12-3 or TRBV12-4, the J gene TRBJ2-5, with 10 bases lining up with TRBD1. This CDR3 is 12 amino acids long. J was trimmed by 7 bases and V by 10 bases; bases with no gene match: 6. The CDR3 sequence is CATGTGAWTQYF. The CDR3 coding sequence is TGTGCCACAGGGACAGGGGCCTGGACCCAGTACTTC.

V usage is TRBV6-5 and J usage is TRBJ2-5; D uncertain. V was trimmed by 10 bases and J by 2 bases, leaving 14 bases between them. The CDR3 length is 13 residues. The germline gives CDR1 MNHEY, CDR2 SVGAGI. The CDR3, as DNA: TGTGCCACCACAAAAGGCCCTCAAGAGACCCAGTACTTC. The encoded protein is CATTKGPQETQYF.

The chain recombines TRBV5-1 with TRBJ1-3; 7 nucleotides line up with TRBD1. CDR1 and CDR2 from the germline V gene are SGHRS and YFSETQ. Germline trimming cut 2 bases from V and 3 bases from J; bases unmatched to any gene: 2. The CDR3 is made up of 14 amino acids. The CDR3 sequence is CASSLGGNGNTIYF. The DNA for the CDR3 is TGCGCCAGCAGCTTAGGGGGCAATGGAAACACCATATATTTT.

This chain links TRBV24-1 with TRBJ1-2; D is uncertain. Germline V gives CDR1 KGHDR, CDR2 SFDVKD. Trimming left V 6 bases short and J 4 bases short, with 8 bases between. The CDR3 is 12 residues long. In DNA form, the CDR3 reads TGTGCCACCAGTCCGTCTGGCTATGGCTACACCTTC. It yields the protein CATSPSGYGYTF.

J is TRBJ1-3 and V is TRBV12-3 or TRBV12-4; D unresolved. V was trimmed by 7 bases and J by 5 bases, leaving 12 bases between them. This CDR3 has 13 amino acids. The CDR3 coding sequence is TGTGCCAGCACCTACACAGCTAGAAACACCATATATTTT. Protein sequence: CASTYTARNTIYF.

The rearrangement links TRBV5-1 to TRBJ1-2; D not resolved. Trimming left V 4 bases short and J 7 bases short, with 17 bases between. Germline V gives CDR1 SGHRS, CDR2 YFSETQ. CDR3 length equals 14 residues. CDR3: CASSPDHGDGGYTF. The DNA for the CDR3 is TGCGCCAGCAGCCCAGACCACGGAGACGGTGGCTACACCTTC.

This chain links TRBV28 with TRBJ1-1; maybe TRBD1 (5 bases). Germline assignment: CDR1 MDHEN and CDR2 SYDVKM. CDR3 size: 11 residues. Trimming removed 2 bases at V and 11 bases at J, with 9 bases between. The chain's CDR3 is CASSLGGRAFF. CDR3 DNA sequence: TGTGCCAGCAGTTTAGGGGGACGGGCTTTCTTT.

CDR3 sequence: CASSLVGNEKLFF. The DNA of the CDR3 is TGTGCCAGCAGTTTGGTTGGAAATGAAAAACTGTTTTTT. The rearrangement links TRBV27 to TRBJ1-4; D is ambiguous. There are 13 residues in the CDR3. Germline CDR1 reads MNHEY; CDR2 reads SMNVEV (reference sequence). The germline V and J ends were trimmed by 3 bases and 5 bases, with 7 bases remaining between them.

The V call is TRBV5-1, the J call TRBJ2-7; the D is unclear. The CDR3 spans 13 residues. CDR1 and CDR2 (germline): SGHRS, YFSETQ. The V gene lost 0 bases and the J gene lost 4 bases, with 8 bases spanning the gap. In DNA form, the CDR3 reads TGCGCCAGCAGCTTGGCTCCCCAGTACGAGCAGTACTTC. Translation gives CASSLAPQYEQYF.

This clone has only a few counts. The rearrangement joins TRBV5-4 to TRBJ2-2; 11 positions match TRBD2. CDR1 and CDR2 (germline): SGHNT, YYREEE (reference sequence). The CDR3 loop spans 16 amino acids. Trimming removed 3 bases from V and 3 bases from J; junction bases left unmatched: 4. DNA of the CDR3: TGTGCCAGCAGCTCGGGGACTAGCGGTTACACCGGGGAGCTGTTTTTT. Protein: CASSSGTSGYTGELFF.

The V and J genes are TRBV7-2 and TRBJ1-5; the D is unclear. The CDR3 is 15 residues long. The ends were cut back, 1 base at V and 7 bases at J, with 14 bases in the middle. Germline V gene lookup returns CDR1 SGHTA and CDR2 FQGNSA. CDR3 nucleotides: TGTGCCAGCAGCTTAGGTGTTTCAGGAAACCAGCCCCAGCATTTT. Its translation: CASSLGVSGNQPQHF.

This chain uses TRBV18 with TRBJ1-2, with 9 bases fitting TRBD1. The V segment lost 6 bases and the J segment 6 bases; nucleotides outside the gene matches: 11. The CDR3 has 15 residues. The germline V gene encodes CDR1 KGHSH and CDR2 LQKENI. The CDR3 loop is CASSRDRGTYNGYTF. CDR3 sequence (DNA): TGTGCCAGCTCGCGTGACAGGGGGACGTACAATGGCTACACCTTC.

V usage is TRBV5-1 and J usage is TRBJ2-5; TRBD2 matches 7 bases. Germline assignment: CDR1 SGHRS and CDR2 YFSETQ. V lost 0 bases to trimming and J lost 5 bases; unmatched junction nucleotides: 4. The CDR3 covers 14 residues. CDR3 sequence reads: CASSLGGLGETQYF. As DNA, the CDR3 is TGCGCCAGCAGCTTGGGTGGACTAGGGGAGACCCAGTACTTC.